The 28 T cell receptor beta chains reported below all come from one sample, sequenced in a study of early T cells in non-severe SARS-CoV-2 infection. TCRdb used MiXCR to reprocess the 5' RACE reads, holding one entry per CDR3 protein. The sample lists 95,000 to 100,000 distinct CDR3 sequences, 13% occurring once. The material sequenced was whole blood. These receptors came from an adult who was a healthcare worker with PCR-confirmed SARS-CoV-2 infection or an uninfected control (not recorded which).

This clonotype was picked up a small number of times. The V and J genes are TRBV5-1 and TRBJ1-2, with TRBD1 identical over 7 bases. The germline V gene has CDR1 SGHRS and CDR2 YFSETQ. This CDR3 has 13 residues. V dropped 4 bases and J dropped 8; count of bases not matched to a gene: 8. The CDR3 here is CASSRTTGTGYTF. CDR3 sequence (DNA): TGCGCCAGCAGCCGGACGACAGGGACGGGCTACACCTTC.

This clonotype has at least ten counts. The CDR3 protein is CASSSPGQTNEKLFF. The DNA for the CDR3 is TGCGCCAGCAGTTCTCCAGGTCAGACTAATGAAAAACTGTTTTTT. This chain connects TRBV4-1 to TRBJ1-4; unclear D gene. This CDR3 spans 15 amino acids. V dropped 6 bases and J dropped 2 bases, with 13 bases sitting between them. Germline V gene data show CDR1 as MGHRA and CDR2 as YSYEKL.

This clonotype occurred many times. The rearrangement uses TRBV19 and TRBJ1-2, with D possibly matching TRBD1 (5 bases). Looked up from germline, CDR1 is LNHDA and CDR2 is SQIVND (reference sequence). Trimming took 3 bases from V and 8 from J, leaving 16 bases between them. The CDR3 runs to 14 residues. In DNA form, the CDR3 reads TGTGCCAGTAGTATGGGAAGGGGCATAGGGGGCTACACCTTC. Protein sequence: CASSMGRGIGGYTF.

This clonotype has at least ten counts. The J gene is TRBJ2-7, the V gene TRBV11-2; D is unresolved. There are 14 residues in the CDR3. Per germline, CDR1 SGHAT and CDR2 FQNNGV. The ends were cut back, 3 bases at V and 4 bases at J, with 13 bases in the middle. CDR3 bases: TGTGCCAGCAGCTTCTCCACCACTCAATACGAGCAGTACTTC. Its protein is CASSFSTTQYEQYF.

This clonotype was counted at least ten times. This sequence joins TRBV4-2 and TRBJ2-3; D is uncertain. Germline loops: CDR1 LGHNA, CDR2 YNFKEQ. With 1 base removed from V and 5 bases from J, the gap between germline ends came to 10 bases. The CDR3 is 14 residues long. The CDR3 DNA sequence: TGTGCCAGCAGCCAAGGGAGATGGATAGATACGCAGTATTTT. Protein sequence: CASSQGRWIDTQYF.

The chain combines TRBV20-1 with TRBJ2-7; D gene ambiguous. The CDR3 has 13 amino acids. With 2 bases removed from V and 3 bases from J, the gap between germline ends came to 11 bases. Germline CDR1 and CDR2: DFQATT and SNEGSKA (reference sequence). In DNA, the CDR3 is TGCAGTGCTAGACCCTCGGAGTACTACGAGCAGTACTTC. Its translation: CSARPSEYYEQYF.

The chain carries TRBV3-1 and TRBJ2-6; a weak D match, TRBD2 (5 bases). There are 16 residues in the CDR3. Germline V gene sequence: CDR1 LGHDT, CDR2 YNNKEL (reference sequence). V was shortened by 1 base and J by 0 bases, with 7 bases between the two germline ends. DNA of the CDR3: TGTGCCAGCAGCCAAGTAGGAGGCTCTGGGGCCAACGTCCTGACTTTC. Amino acids: CASSQVGGSGANVLTF.

This clonotype appeared many times. V gene TRBV28 combines with J gene TRBJ1-2; TRBD1 matches at 12 bases. Trimming at V came to 5 bases and at J to 2 bases, leaving 6 bases not matched to a gene. The CDR3 sequence is 16 residues long. Germline CDR1 reads MDHEN; CDR2 reads SYDVKM. The CDR3 sequence is CASSPTGTGGNYGYTF. The CDR3 nucleotides are TGTGCCAGCAGTCCTACCGGGACAGGGGGCAACTATGGCTACACCTTC.

The chain carries TRBV15 and TRBJ2-2; the match to TRBD1 covers 8 bases. The J segment lost 5 bases and the V segment lost 1 base, leaving 6 bases of the junction unmatched. Germline V gene lookup returns CDR1 LNHNV and CDR2 YYDKDF (reference sequence). This CDR3 has 16 amino acids. Here the CDR3 reads CATSRGGQVRTGELFF. CDR3 nucleotide sequence: TGTGCCACCAGCAGAGGGGGACAGGTTAGGACCGGGGAGCTGTTTTTT. The variable domain in full, with the rest retrieved from reference TRBV15 and TRBJ2-2, is DAMVIQNPRYQVTQFGKPVTLSCSQTLNHNVMYWYQQKSSQAPKLLFHYYDKDFNNEADTPDNFQSRRPNTSFCFLDIRSPGLGDTAMYLCATSRGGQVRTGELFFGEGSRLTVL.

The sample holds many counts of this clonotype. This chain uses TRBV18 with TRBJ1-3; no clear D gene. The germline V gene encodes CDR1 KGHSH and CDR2 LQKENI. V lost 0 bases and J 2 bases, leaving 14 bases between the germline ends. CDR3 size: 17 residues. CDR3 amino acids: CASSPPGLQSPGNTIYF. The CDR3 DNA sequence: TGTGCCAGCTCACCACCGGGTCTTCAGAGTCCTGGAAACACCATATATTTT.

This rearrangement joins TRBV29-1 to TRBJ1-2; no clear D gene. V was pared by 5 bases and J by 7 bases, with 11 bases between. Germline-derived CDR1 and CDR2 are SQVTM and ANQGSEA. This CDR3 comprises 11 residues. The CDR3 reads CSVIRAGGYTF. CDR3 DNA sequence: TGCAGCGTTATAAGAGCAGGTGGCTACACCTTC. Drawing the rest from reference TRBV29-1 and TRBJ1-2, the complete variable domain is SAVISQKPSRDICQRGTSLTIQCQVDSQVTMMFWYRQQPGQSLTLIATANQGSEATYESGFVIDKFPISRPNLTFSTLTVSNMSPEDSSIYLCSVIRAGGYTFGSGTRLTVV.

This clonotype was seen once. V and J are TRBV27 and TRBJ2-7; the D is unclear. This CDR3 has 14 residues. Germline V CDR1 and CDR2: MNHEY, SMNVEV (reference sequence). The V gene lost 2 bases and the J gene lost 4 bases, with 12 bases spanning the gap. The CDR3 loop reads CASSLQGSTYEQYF. CDR3 DNA: TGTGCCAGCAGTTTACAAGGGTCGACTTACGAGCAGTACTTC.

This CDR3 is CASSLRRDSKNIQYF. CDR3 sequence (DNA): TGTGCCAGCAGCTTAAGACGAGATAGCAAAAACATTCAGTACTTC. The chain employs TRBV5-4 and TRBJ2-4; unclear D gene. V dropped 2 bases and J dropped 3 bases, with 12 bases sitting between them. CDR1 and CDR2 (germline): SGHNT, YYREEE (reference sequence). The CDR3 loop spans 15 amino acids.

This chain connects TRBV28 to TRBJ1-1, with D perhaps matching TRBD1 (5 bases). Per germline, CDR1 MDHEN and CDR2 SYDVKM. Trimming cost V 3 bases and J 8 bases, with 22 bases left between them. The CDR3 runs 16 residues. The chain's CDR3 is CASSLPAGKRAREAFF. In DNA form, the CDR3 reads TGTGCCAGCAGTTTGCCGGCAGGGAAAAGGGCAAGGGAAGCTTTCTTT.

This clonotype has a handful of counts. V usage is TRBV7-2 and J usage is TRBJ1-2, with 10 bases identical to TRBD1. There are 14 residues in the CDR3. The J segment lost 5 bases and the V segment lost 4 bases, leaving 4 bases of the junction unmatched. CDR1 and CDR2 from the germline V gene are SGHTA and FQGNSA. This chain's CDR3 is CASSSGTGAYGYTF. CDR3 nucleotide sequence: TGTGCCAGCAGCTCCGGGACAGGGGCTTATGGCTACACCTTC.

The chain has TRBV28 and TRBJ2-5; TRBD2 aligns across 14 bases. V trimming: 5 bases; J trimming: 5 bases; junction bases outside the gene matches: 10. Germline CDR1 MDHEN, CDR2 SYDVKM. This CDR3 region has 17 residues. This chain's CDR3 is CASSPQGLAGGLETQYF. The CDR3 DNA reads TGTGCCAGCAGTCCCCAAGGACTAGCGGGGGGTTTGGAGACCCAGTACTTC.

This clonotype was counted at least ten times. This chain connects TRBV6-5 to TRBJ1-3; 7 bases line up with TRBD1. In germline, CDR1 is MNHEY, CDR2 SVGAGI. The length of the CDR3 is 16 residues. J lost 0 bases, V lost 4 bases, and 6 bases had no gene match. This chain's CDR3 is CASSSDRAHSGNTIYF. CDR3 coding DNA: TGTGCCAGCAGTTCAGACAGGGCCCACTCTGGAAACACCATATATTTT.

The table lists this clonotype with a few counts. The chain links TRBV3-1 to TRBJ2-4, with 7 bases aligning to TRBD1. V was clipped by 6 bases and J by 6 bases; unmatched bases: 5. The CDR3 length is 13 residues. The germline CDR1 and CDR2 sequences are LGHDT and YNNKEL (reference sequence). CDR3 sequence: CASRPTGRNIQYF. The CDR3 DNA reads as TGTGCCAGCAGACCGACAGGGCGAAACATTCAGTACTTC.

The chain is built from TRBV12-3 or TRBV12-4 and TRBJ1-4, with D perhaps TRBD1 (5 bases). The CDR3 is 14 amino acids. Between the trimmed V and J ends, which lost 2 bases and 4 bases, there was a span of 8 bases. CDR3 amino acids: CASSLWQGNEKLFF. CDR3 coding DNA: TGTGCCAGCAGTTTATGGCAGGGTAATGAAAAACTGTTTTTT.

This clonotype was counted a single time. The chain recombines TRBV5-6 with TRBJ2-3; weak D call: TRBD1 (8 bases). The V gene's germline CDR1 is SGHDT and CDR2 YYEEEE. With 4 bases removed from V and 1 base from J, the gap between germline ends came to 22 bases. This CDR3 is built from 18 residues. The CDR3, as DNA: TGTGCCAGCAGCGGCCGGACAGGGACGGCGGGGGGCACAGATACGCAGTATTTT. It is translated as CASSGRTGTAGGTDTQYF.

This clonotype has just a few counts. V usage is TRBV7-9 and J usage is TRBJ1-1; D gene uncertain. CDR3 length: 14 amino acids. Germline CDR1 is SEHNR and CDR2 is FQNEAQ (reference sequence). The V end lost 5 bases, the J end lost 1 base, and 11 bases lay between the germline ends. The CDR3 DNA follows: TGTGCCAGCAGCAACCCACCGGGGAACACTGAAGCTTTCTTT. It is translated as CASSNPPGNTEAFF.

This clonotype showed up many times. The rearrangement uses TRBV12-3 or TRBV12-4 and TRBJ1-1; D remains ambiguous. The CDR3 sequence is 13 residues long. Trimming stripped 5 bases from V and 5 bases from J, with 12 bases between. This chain's CDR3 is CASSQAHGTEAFF. CDR3 DNA: TGTGCCAGCAGTCAGGCCCACGGGACTGAAGCTTTCTTT.

V gene TRBV29-1 combines with J gene TRBJ2-5; TRBD2 is a possible D gene (7 bases). Germline CDR1 SQVTM, CDR2 ANQGSEA. The CDR3 runs 14 residues. V shed 4 bases and J shed 4 bases, with 16 bases lying between them. CDR3 sequence reads: CSVGGGLRGETQYF. CDR3 DNA sequence: TGCAGCGTTGGGGGGGGGCTGAGGGGAGAGACCCAGTACTTC. Based on the CDR3 plus reference TRBV29-1 and TRBJ2-5, the full variable domain is SAVISQKPSRDICQRGTSLTIQCQVDSQVTMMFWYRQQPGQSLTLIATANQGSEATYESGFVIDKFPISRPNLTFSTLTVSNMSPEDSSIYLCSVGGGLRGETQYFGPGTRLLVL.

There are a few counts of this clonotype. The rearrangement joins TRBV18 to TRBJ1-2; 9 bases line up with TRBD1. The CDR3 consists of 14 residues. V lost 0 bases to trimming and J lost 8 bases; unmatched junction nucleotides: 4. Germline CDR1 KGHSH, CDR2 LQKENI. The CDR3 DNA reads as TGTGCCAGCTCACCACCGGACAGGGGAAGCGGCTACACCTTC. The encoded protein is CASSPPDRGSGYTF.

This clonotype was detected many times. The rearrangement links TRBV6-1 to TRBJ1-6; no clear D gene. CDR1 is MNHNS and CDR2 is SASEGT in the germline V gene. V gave up 8 bases and J gave up 6 bases, with 8 bases separating them. The CDR3 loop spans 12 amino acids. In nucleotides, the CDR3 is TGTGCCAGCCGACGGATTAATTCACCCCTCCACTTT. Protein product: CASRRINSPLHF.

This clonotype was recorded at least ten times. This rearrangement joins TRBV11-2 to TRBJ2-7, with a tentative D call TRBD2 (6 bases). This CDR3 has 15 residues. CDR1 is SGHAT and CDR2 is FQNNGV in the germline V gene. Trimming pared 0 bases from V and 6 bases from J, leaving 15 bases between. The CDR3 bases are TGTGCCAGCAGCTTAGATCGGCGGGAAAGGGGCGAGCAGTACTTC. Encoded protein: CASSLDRRERGEQYF.

This clonotype was seen at least ten times. The chain recombines TRBV28 with TRBJ1-1; no reliable D call. Per the germline V gene, CDR1 is MDHEN and CDR2 is SYDVKM. V lost 4 bases to trimming and J lost 3 bases, with 9 bases between them. The CDR3 contains 13 residues. The CDR3 coding sequence is TGTGCCAGCAGTTCATTCGGGGACACTGAAGCTTTCTTT. The encoded protein is CASSSFGDTEAFF.

This clonotype was observed many times. This chain connects TRBV20-1 to TRBJ2-3; TRBD1 is a possible D gene (5 bases). CDR3 length: 13 amino acids. Germline V gene sequence: CDR1 DFQATT, CDR2 SNEGSKA (reference sequence). V lost 7 bases and J lost 1, with 12 bases in between. The CDR3 is CSGKGPGTDTQYF. The CDR3 DNA follows: TGCAGTGGGAAGGGGCCGGGCACAGATACGCAGTATTTT.